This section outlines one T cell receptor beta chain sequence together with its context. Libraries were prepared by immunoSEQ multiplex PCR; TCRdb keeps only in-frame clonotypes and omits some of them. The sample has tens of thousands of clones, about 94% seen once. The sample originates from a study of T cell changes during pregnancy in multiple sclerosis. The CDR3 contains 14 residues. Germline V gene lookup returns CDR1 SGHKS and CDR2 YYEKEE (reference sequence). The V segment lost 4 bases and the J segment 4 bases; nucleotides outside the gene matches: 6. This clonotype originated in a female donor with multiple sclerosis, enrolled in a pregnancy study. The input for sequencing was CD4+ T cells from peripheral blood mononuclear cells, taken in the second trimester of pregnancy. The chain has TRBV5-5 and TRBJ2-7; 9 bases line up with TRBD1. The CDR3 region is CASSPQQGAYEQYF. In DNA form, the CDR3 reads TGTGCCAGCAGCCCCCAACAGGGGGCGTACGAGCAGTACTTC.